What follows are 27 T cell receptor beta chains derived from one specimen sequenced in a study of T cells in localized non-small cell lung cancer. The table came from immunoSEQ multiplex PCR; TCRdb's copy has only in-frame clones and leaves some out. The sample contains roughly 30,000 clones, approximately 91% of which appear only once. The material sequenced was PBMCs, taken before any cancer treatment. These receptor sequences come from a man aged 40 to 69 with stage II lung adenocarcinoma.

CDR3 bases: TGTGCCAGCAGCTTAGGGGGAGGCAATCAGCCCCAGCATTTT. It yields the protein CASSLGGGNQPQHF. The genes are TRBV7-8 and TRBJ1-5; unclear D gene. The V gene's germline CDR1 is SGHVS and CDR2 FQNEAQ. The V end was cut by 1 base, the J end by 2 bases, with 6 bases between. The CDR3 contains 14 residues.

The chain uses TRBV7-8 and TRBJ2-3, with D unresolved. The germline V and J ends were trimmed by 5 bases and 6 bases, with 9 bases remaining between them. Germline CDR1 and CDR2: SGHVS and FQNEAQ. There are 12 residues in the CDR3. The CDR3 DNA is TGTGCCAGCAGCCCGGCTATGGATACGCAGTATTTT. Amino acid sequence: CASSPAMDTQYF.

J is TRBJ2-7 and V is TRBV5-4; TRBD2 is a possible D gene (6 bases). CDR3 size: 14 residues. V lost 1 base to trimming and J lost 0 bases, with 8 bases between them. CDR1 is SGHNT and CDR2 is YYREEE in the germline V gene (reference sequence). DNA for the CDR3: TGTGCCAGCAGCTTGTGGGAGGTCTCCTACGAGCAGTACTTC. Translating it yields CASSLWEVSYEQYF.

The chain has TRBV27 and TRBJ2-3; D is unresolved. Trimming took 7 bases from V and 3 from J, leaving 8 bases between them. The CDR3 covers 12 residues. Germline V lookup: CDR1 MNHEY, CDR2 SMNVEV (reference sequence). The CDR3 sequence: CASKTKTDTQYF. CDR3 in DNA: TGTGCCAGCAAAACCAAAACAGATACGCAGTATTTT.

The rearrangement links TRBV19 to TRBJ1-1; 9 bases line up with TRBD1. J gave up 0 bases and V 3 bases, and 2 bases lay outside the gene matches. Germline V gives CDR1 LNHDA, CDR2 SQIVND (reference sequence). The CDR3 has 15 amino acids. This CDR3 is CASSMGQGMNTEAFF. The CDR3 coding sequence is TGTGCCAGTAGTATGGGACAGGGCATGAACACTGAAGCTTTCTTT.

This chain connects TRBV19 to TRBJ2-1, with D perhaps being TRBD1 or TRBD2 (7 bases each). V shed 9 bases and J shed 7 bases, with 25 bases lying between them. The CDR3 loop spans 16 amino acids. Germline CDR1 reads LNHDA; CDR2 reads SQIVND (reference sequence). Here the CDR3 DNA reads TGTGCCAGCAGGGCCCAGGGGGGGGCGATGGGGAATGAGCAGTTCTTC. Its protein is CASRAQGGAMGNEQFF.

This sequence joins TRBV29-1 and TRBJ2-5, with 12 bases lining up with TRBD1. This CDR3 contains 15 residues. CDR1 is SQVTM and CDR2 is ANQGSEA in the germline V gene. The CDR3 here is CNVEGDRGRAETQYF. CDR3 in DNA: TGCAACGTCGAGGGGGACAGGGGGCGCGCAGAGACCCAGTACTTC.

This sequence joins TRBV28 and TRBJ2-1, with 8 bases that match TRBD2. The CDR3 length is 15 residues. J was trimmed by 3 bases and V by 6 bases; bases with no gene match: 7. The germline gives CDR1 MDHEN, CDR2 SYDVKM. CDR3 protein: CASREAGAGYNEQFF. The CDR3 DNA is TGTGCCAGCAGAGAAGCGGGAGCGGGCTACAATGAGCAGTTCTTC.

The chain has TRBV13 and TRBJ2-7, with 8 nucleotides matching TRBD1. The V gene end was trimmed by 5 bases and the J gene end by 0 bases; junction bases not matched to a gene: 3. The length of the CDR3 is 14 residues. CDR1 PRHDT and CDR2 FYEKMQ come from the germline V gene (reference sequence). DNA for the CDR3: TGTGCCAGCAGCCTGACAGGGGACTCCTACGAGCAGTACTTC. This codes for CASSLTGDSYEQYF.

V and J are TRBV6-1 and TRBJ2-3, with a tentative D call TRBD2 (6 bases). The germline CDR1 and CDR2 sequences are MNHNS and SASEGT. The CDR3 is 16 amino acids. The V and J ends lost 0 bases and 2 bases respectively, with 12 bases between them. CDR3 DNA: TGTGCCAGCAGTGAAGCGAGGGGACTTACCACAGATACGCAGTATTTT. Protein product: CASSEARGLTTDTQYF.

The CDR3 here is CASSLKGNTEAFF. In DNA form, the CDR3 reads TGTGCCAGCAGCTTGAAGGGGAACACTGAAGCTTTCTTT. The chain combines TRBV5-4 with TRBJ1-1, with D uncertain. Trimming removed 1 base at V and 1 base at J, with 5 bases between. In germline, CDR1 is SGHNT, CDR2 YYREEE (reference sequence). The CDR3 spans 13 residues.

The rearrangement joins TRBV4-1 to TRBJ2-2; 9 positions match TRBD1. The CDR3 has 16 amino acids. The ends lost 0 bases at V and 5 bases at J; junction bases unmatched: 4. CDR1 and CDR2 (germline): MGHRA, YSYEKL. The CDR3 here is CASSQDRQGGTGELFF. CDR3 DNA sequence: TGCGCCAGCAGCCAAGATAGACAGGGGGGTACCGGGGAGCTGTTTTTT.

The chain combines TRBV7-9 with TRBJ1-1; D not certain. The CDR3 is made up of 15 amino acids. The germline V gene encodes CDR1 SEHNR and CDR2 FQNEAQ (reference sequence). The V gene lost 5 bases and the J gene lost 0 bases, with 13 bases spanning the gap. The CDR3 bases are TGTGCCAGCAGCCCCCACCTAGGTTTGAACACTGAAGCTTTCTTT. Translating gives CASSPHLGLNTEAFF.

This rearrangement joins TRBV5-1 to TRBJ1-5, with D possibly matching TRBD1 (6 bases). The CDR3 totals 15 residues. Trimming shortened V by 4 bases and J by 3 bases, and 14 bases separated the two germline ends. CDR1 is SGHRS, CDR2 YFSETQ, per germline. The CDR3: CASSLSGAFNQPQHF. For the CDR3, the DNA is TGCGCCAGCAGCCTGTCAGGGGCCTTCAATCAGCCCCAGCATTTT.

The rearrangement links TRBV28 to TRBJ1-5; D is possibly TRBD1 (5 bases). Trimming removed 3 bases at V and 8 bases at J, with 23 bases between. CDR3 length: 17 residues. CDR1 is MDHEN and CDR2 is SYDVKM in the germline V gene. CDR3 residues: CASSFGKGTPGGKPQHF. In nucleotides, the CDR3 is TGTGCCAGCAGTTTTGGAAAAGGGACCCCGGGAGGAAAGCCCCAGCATTTT.

This chain connects TRBV28 to TRBJ2-7; TRBD2 matches 10 bases. The CDR3 contains 15 residues. Germline lookup yields CDR1 MDHEN and CDR2 SYDVKM. V lost 6 bases and J lost 0; bases outside the gene matches: 5. In nucleotides, the CDR3 is TGTGCCAGCAGCGGGGGACTAGCGAGCTCCTACGAGCAGTACTTC. It is translated as CASSGGLASSYEQYF.

This chain joins TRBV19 and TRBJ1-2; D uncertain. Germline V gene sequence: CDR1 LNHDA, CDR2 SQIVND (reference sequence). The CDR3 runs 16 residues. The ends were cut back, 3 bases at V and 4 bases at J, with 18 bases in the middle. The CDR3 loop reads CASSMGSAHLPYGYTF. The CDR3 DNA reads TGTGCCAGTAGTATGGGGTCTGCCCACCTACCCTATGGCTACACCTTC.

Notes on this clone: One end of the junction fails to match germline, which may point to a read error. The chain employs TRBV30 and TRBJ1-6; maybe TRBD1 (5 bases). This CDR3 comprises 12 residues. CDR1 GTSNPN and CDR2 SVGIG come from the germline V gene (reference sequence). CDR3 region: CAWSTHMRGVYF. CDR3 nucleotide sequence: TGTGCCTGGAGTACCCATATGAGGGGCGTCTACTTT. Full variable domain (missing parts from reference TRBV30 and TRBJ1-6): SQTIHQWPATLVQPVGSPLSLECTVEGTSNPNLYWYRQAAGRGLQLLFYSVGIGQISSEVPQNLSASRPQDRQFILSSKKLLLSDSGFYLCAWSTHMRGVYFGNGTRLTVT.

V is TRBV10-1 and J is TRBJ2-1; perhaps TRBD1 as D (5 bases). Trimming took 6 bases from V and 9 from J, leaving 21 bases between them. Germline loops: CDR1 WNHNN, CDR2 SYGVQD (reference sequence). This CDR3 has 15 amino acids. CDR3 region: CASSRQSLIPGEQFF. DNA of the CDR3: TGCGCCAGCAGCCGACAGTCTTTAATACCGGGTGAGCAGTTCTTC.

The J gene is TRBJ1-3, the V gene TRBV11-2; D gene ambiguous. The ends were cut back, 4 bases at V and 4 bases at J, with 5 bases in the middle. The V gene's germline CDR1 is SGHAT and CDR2 FQNNGV. The CDR3 has 12 residues. CDR3 sequence (DNA): TGTGCCAGCAGCTCTTACGGAAACACCATATATTTT. It encodes CASSSYGNTIYF.

This chain connects TRBV6-1 to TRBJ1-4, with no clear D. Trimming took off 4 bases at V and 6 bases at J, with 12 bases between the two ends. Germline loops: CDR1 MNHNS, CDR2 SASEGT. The CDR3 covers 14 residues. This CDR3 is CASSALITYEKLFF. CDR3 DNA sequence: TGTGCCAGCAGTGCACTTATTACTTATGAAAAACTGTTTTTT.

The chain links TRBV6-7 to TRBJ1-1; possible D gene TRBD1, 6 bases. TRBV6-7 is an ORF; its function is uncertain. This CDR3 spans 17 amino acids. Trimming removed 4 bases from V and 4 bases from J, with 22 bases in between. CDR3 in DNA: TGTGCCAGCAGTTCGCAGGTCCCCTCGAGGGGGGCCACTGAAGCTTTCTTT. Translated, it gives CASSSQVPSRGATEAFF.

The chain joins TRBV5-4 to TRBJ2-7, with D possibly TRBD2 on 6 matching bases. Germline CDR1 is SGHNT and CDR2 is YYREEE (reference sequence). The V gene lost 1 base and the J gene lost 7 bases, with 12 bases spanning the gap. The CDR3 loop spans 13 amino acids. CDR3 in amino acids: CASSLIGAGEQYF. The CDR3 DNA reads as TGTGCCAGCAGCTTGATAGGGGCGGGGGAGCAGTACTTC.

By frequency in the sample, this clone is large. The CDR3, as DNA: TGTGCCAGCAGCCTCCGGACAAGCTACAATGAGCAGTTCTTC. Protein sequence: CASSLRTSYNEQFF. V is TRBV9 and J is TRBJ2-1; maybe TRBD1 (5 bases). CDR3 length: 14 amino acids. The germline V gene encodes CDR1 SGDLS and CDR2 YYNGEE. V lost 4 bases and J 3 bases, leaving 11 bases between the germline ends. Variable domain in full (rest from reference TRBV9 and TRBJ2-1): DSGVTQTPKHLITATGQRVTLRCSPRSGDLSVYWYQQSLDQGLQFLIQYYNGEERAKGNILERFSAQQFPDLHSELNLSSLELGDSALYFCASSLRTSYNEQFFGPGTRLTVL.

The chain recombines TRBV7-2 with TRBJ2-1, with a tentative D call TRBD2 (6 bases). V shed 5 bases and J shed 6 bases, with 14 bases lying between them. The CDR3 runs to 14 residues. Germline CDR1 is SGHTA and CDR2 is FQGNSA. CDR3 bases: TGTGCCAGCAGCCCAACCCTCGGGAGCAATGAGCAGTTCTTC. Translating gives CASSPTLGSNEQFF.

A few counts support this clone. This chain joins TRBV7-2 and TRBJ1-1, with TRBD1 identical over 8 bases. V lost 6 bases, J lost 1 base, and 4 bases stayed unmatched. Germline lookup yields CDR1 SGHTA and CDR2 FQGNSA. This CDR3 comprises 14 residues. The DNA of the CDR3 is TGTGCCAGCAGTCCTGGACAGGGGAACACTGAAGCTTTCTTT. This encodes CASSPGQGNTEAFF.

This clone was counted only a few times. The gene calls are TRBV23-1 and TRBJ2-7, with 7 bases lining up with TRBD1. TRBV23-1 is sorted into the ORF group, with uncertain function. After removal of 4 bases from V and 2 bases from J, the junction contained 5 bases not matched to a gene. There are 14 residues in the CDR3. CDR3 residues: CASSPRDRTYEQYF. As DNA, the CDR3 is TGCGCCAGCAGTCCCCGGGACAGAACCTACGAGCAGTACTTC.